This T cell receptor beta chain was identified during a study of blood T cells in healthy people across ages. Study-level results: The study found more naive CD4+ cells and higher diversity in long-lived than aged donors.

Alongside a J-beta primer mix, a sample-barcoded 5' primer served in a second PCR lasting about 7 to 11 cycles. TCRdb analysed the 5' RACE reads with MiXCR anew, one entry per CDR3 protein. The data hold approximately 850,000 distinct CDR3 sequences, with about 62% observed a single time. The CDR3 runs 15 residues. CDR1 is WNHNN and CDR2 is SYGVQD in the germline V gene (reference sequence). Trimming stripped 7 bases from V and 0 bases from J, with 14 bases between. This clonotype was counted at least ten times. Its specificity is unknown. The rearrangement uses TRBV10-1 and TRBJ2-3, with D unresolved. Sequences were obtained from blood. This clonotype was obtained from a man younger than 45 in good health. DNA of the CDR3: TGCGCCAGCATCAACCCCCCGGGCAGCACAGATACGCAGTATTTT. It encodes CASINPPGSTDTQYF.